Listed here are 27 T cell receptor beta chains from one sample, sequenced in a study of PD-1 blockade in mismatch repair-deficient tumors. The repertoire was sequenced with immunoSEQ multiplex PCR; TCRdb's copy has only in-frame clones and lacks some. The sample consists of more than 50,000 clones, 88% of them appearing once. Sequencing was performed on peripheral blood, taken 52 weeks after starting pembrolizumab. These receptor sequences come from an adult with mismatch repair-deficient cancer.

The chain links TRBV5-1 to TRBJ2-7; D unclear. This CDR3 region has 13 residues. CDR1 and CDR2 (germline): SGHRS, YFSETQ. The germline V and J ends were trimmed by 0 bases and 6 bases, with 10 bases remaining between them. DNA for the CDR3: TGCGCCAGCAGCTTGGAGGTCGGCGGCGAGCAGTACTTC. Translation gives CASSLEVGGEQYF.

This chain links TRBV27 with TRBJ2-1; TRBD2 matches 10 bases. The germline CDR1 and CDR2 sequences are MNHEY and SMNVEV (reference sequence). This CDR3 is built from 13 residues. Trimming at V came to 7 bases and at J to 9 bases, leaving 6 bases not matched to a gene. CDR3 region: CASTSGRAVEQFF. The CDR3 DNA is TGTGCCAGCACCAGCGGGAGGGCCGTTGAGCAGTTCTTC.

The chain has TRBV5-4 and TRBJ2-7; D not certain. Germline assignment: CDR1 SGHNT and CDR2 YYREEE (reference sequence). Deletions cut 0 bases from V and 0 bases from J, with 4 bases between. CDR3 length: 13 residues. The CDR3: CASSLDNSYEQYF. In DNA, the CDR3 is TGTGCCAGCAGCTTGGACAACTCCTACGAGCAGTACTTC. The full variable domain, completed using reference TRBV5-4 and TRBJ2-7, is ETGVTQSPTHLIKTRGQQVTLRCSSQSGHNTVSWYQQALGQGPQFIFQYYREEENGRGNFPPRFSGLQFPNYSSELNVNALELDDSALYLCASSLDNSYEQYFGPGTRLTVT.

The chain has TRBV7-2 and TRBJ1-4; 7 bases agree with TRBD1. The CDR3 is 15 residues long. CDR1 SGHTA and CDR2 FQGNSA come from the germline V gene. Germline trimming cut 3 bases from V and 7 bases from J; bases unmatched to any gene: 8. In DNA, the CDR3 is TGTGCCAGCAGCTTGACAGGGACAGTGGGTGAAAAACTGTTTTTT. This sequence encodes CASSLTGTVGEKLFF.

The chain employs TRBV27 and TRBJ1-1; 9 nucleotides agree with TRBD1. The CDR3 covers 13 residues. The V segment lost 8 bases and the J segment 3 bases; nucleotides outside the gene matches: 4. In germline, CDR1 is MNHEY, CDR2 SMNVEV (reference sequence). The CDR3 DNA is TGTGCCAGCCGTTGGACAGGGGACACTGAAGCTTTCTTT. Protein product: CASRWTGDTEAFF.

The V gene is TRBV7-2, the J gene TRBJ2-1, with 9 nucleotides matching TRBD1. CDR1 is SGHTA and CDR2 is FQGNSA in the germline V gene. V trimming: 2 bases; J trimming: 9 bases; junction bases outside the gene matches: 8. The CDR3 contains 15 residues. The DNA of the CDR3 is TGTGCCAGCAGCTTATCCGGGACAGGGAGCATTGAGCAGTTCTTC. Translation: CASSLSGTGSIEQFF.

The chain joins TRBV6-6 to TRBJ1-1, with a tentative D call TRBD1 (6 bases). V was pared by 2 bases and J by 4 bases, with 14 bases between. Germline loops: CDR1 MNHNY, CDR2 SVGAGI (reference sequence). The CDR3 has 15 amino acids. CDR3 protein: CASSYPPLRGTEAFF. DNA for the CDR3: TGTGCCAGCAGTTACCCCCCACTCAGGGGCACTGAAGCTTTCTTT.

This clone was picked up one time. The chain is built from TRBV7-6 and TRBJ2-1, with 10 bases matching TRBD2. This CDR3 is 14 amino acids long. Germline V gene sequence: CDR1 SGHVS, CDR2 FNYEAQ. The junction had 7 bases not matched to a gene; V was cut back by 1 base and J by 13 bases. CDR3 region: CASSLGPLAGEQFF. The CDR3, as DNA: TGTGCCAGCAGCTTAGGACCCCTAGCGGGAGAACAGTTCTTC.

The chain is built from TRBV11-2 and TRBJ2-5, with D maybe TRBD2 (5 bases). Germline CDR1 is SGHAT and CDR2 is FQNNGV. This CDR3 has 14 residues. Deletions cut 1 base from V and 7 bases from J, with 13 bases between. Here the CDR3 DNA reads TGTGCCAGCAGCTTAGGAGCAGCGGAGGCGACCCAGTACTTC. Its translation is CASSLGAAEATQYF.

The V and J genes are TRBV27 and TRBJ2-1; weak D call: TRBD2 (6 bases). The CDR3 runs to 16 residues. CDR1 and CDR2 (germline): MNHEY, SMNVEV (reference sequence). V lost 1 base and J 2 bases, leaving 12 bases between the germline ends. The CDR3 spells CASSLYWGETYNEQFF. CDR3 sequence (DNA): TGTGCCAGCAGTTTATATTGGGGGGAAACCTACAATGAGCAGTTCTTC.

The table lists this clone with a count of one. This chain links TRBV6-5 with TRBJ1-3; no definite D call. The V gene's germline CDR1 is MNHEY and CDR2 SVGAGI. V was cut by 0 bases and J by 3 bases, with 9 bases left in between. This CDR3 is built from 15 residues. The CDR3 sequence: CASSYSGLDGNTIYF. CDR3 DNA sequence: TGTGCCAGCAGTTACTCCGGGCTAGATGGAAACACCATATATTTT.

The genes are TRBV20-1 and TRBJ1-2; D uncertain. The germline gives CDR1 DFQATT, CDR2 SNEGSKA (reference sequence). The CDR3 is 11 amino acids. V lost 1 base, J lost 11 bases, and 11 bases lay in between. CDR3 sequence: CSARVNRRYTF. The CDR3 region has the DNA TGCAGTGCTAGAGTAAATAGGAGGTACACCTTC.

The J gene is TRBJ2-3, the V gene TRBV6-5; D remains ambiguous. V dropped 5 bases and J dropped 2 bases, with 14 bases sitting between them. CDR3 size: 15 residues. CDR1 is MNHEY, CDR2 SVGAGI, per germline. The CDR3 region has the DNA TGTGCCAGCAGTCCATACGGACGGTTCACAGATACGCAGTATTTT. This codes for CASSPYGRFTDTQYF.

The V call is TRBV5-6, the J call TRBJ2-2; 10 bases map to TRBD2. V lost 3 bases to trimming and J lost 4 bases; unmatched junction nucleotides: 15. The length of the CDR3 is 19 residues. CDR1 and CDR2 (germline): SGHDT, YYEEEE. The CDR3 DNA is TGTGCCAGCAGCTACCTTTCGACCGGGACTAGCGAGGGCACCGGGGAGCTGTTTTTT. Translated, it gives CASSYLSTGTSEGTGELFF.

V gene TRBV7-8 combines with J gene TRBJ1-1; tentatively, D is TRBD1 (6 bases). Germline loops: CDR1 SGHVS, CDR2 FQNEAQ. This CDR3 spans 13 amino acids. Trimming shortened V by 4 bases and J by 4 bases, and 10 bases separated the two germline ends. CDR3 amino acids: CASSSTGVTEAFF. CDR3 DNA: TGTGCCAGCAGCTCGACAGGAGTCACTGAAGCTTTCTTT. Full variable domain (rest looked up from reference TRBV7-8 and TRBJ1-1): GAGVSQSPRYKVAKRGQDVALRCDPISGHVSLFWYQQALGQGPEFLTYFQNEAQLDKSGLPSDRFFAERPEGSVSTLKIQRTQQEDSAVYLCASSSTGVTEAFFGQGTRLTVV.

The J gene is TRBJ2-1, the V gene TRBV11-2; 12 bases are a match to TRBD2. J was trimmed by 1 base and V by 5 bases; bases with no gene match: 6. Germline V gene sequence: CDR1 SGHAT, CDR2 FQNNGV. CDR3 length: 17 residues. CDR3 in amino acids: CASSGLAGGLSYNEQFF. The CDR3 nucleotides read TGTGCCAGCAGCGGTCTAGCGGGAGGGCTTTCCTACAATGAGCAGTTCTTC.

This chain uses TRBV19 with TRBJ1-5, with 7 bases fitting TRBD1. V shed 7 bases, J shed 5 bases, and the junction held 8 bases outside the gene matches. Germline V gene sequence: CDR1 LNHDA, CDR2 SQIVND (reference sequence). The CDR3 contains 14 residues. In nucleotides, the CDR3 is TGTGCCAGTACCACACCTGACAGGGATCAGCCCCAGCATTTT. Its translation is CASTTPDRDQPQHF.

The J gene is TRBJ2-1, the V gene TRBV19; the match to TRBD2 covers 9 bases. CDR1 LNHDA and CDR2 SQIVND come from the germline V gene (reference sequence). Trimming removed 3 bases from V and 3 bases from J; junction bases left unmatched: 6. There are 16 residues in the CDR3. The chain's CDR3 is CASSMLAGNRYNEQFF. DNA of the CDR3: TGTGCCAGTAGTATGCTAGCGGGAAATCGCTACAATGAGCAGTTCTTC.

The rearrangement links TRBV9 to TRBJ2-7; the match to TRBD1 covers 10 bases. V lost 3 bases and J lost 6; bases outside the gene matches: 12. The CDR3 runs 16 residues. Germline V gene lookup returns CDR1 SGDLS and CDR2 YYNGEE. The CDR3 nucleotides are TGTGCCAGCAGCGCGGGATCGGGACAGGGGCCCGGCGAGCAGTACTTC. It specifies CASSAGSGQGPGEQYF.

J is TRBJ2-7 and V is TRBV4-3; TRBD2 matches 8 bases. After removal of 1 base from V and 3 bases from J, the junction contained 5 bases not matched to a gene. The CDR3 is 15 residues long. Germline CDR1 and CDR2: LGHNA and YSLEER. CDR3 coding DNA: TGCGCCAGCAGCCAAGTAGCGGGGCCGTACTACGAGCAGTACTTC. It translates to CASSQVAGPYYEQYF.

The sample holds one count of this clone. The chain combines TRBV6-6 with TRBJ2-1; a possible D gene is TRBD1 (6 bases). Trimming removed 2 bases at V and 8 bases at J, with 10 bases between. This CDR3 is 13 amino acids long. The germline V gene encodes CDR1 MNHNY and CDR2 SVGAGI (reference sequence). CDR3 DNA: TGTGCCAGCAGTTACCGGCCAGGGGATGAGCAGTTCTTC. Protein: CASSYRPGDEQFF.

For this clone: The same CDR3 can be traced to other DNA sequences in this sample. This chain joins TRBV25-1 and TRBJ2-7; TRBD2 matches 7 bases. Per the germline V gene, CDR1 is MGHDK and CDR2 is SYGVNS. V shed 6 bases, J shed 1 base, and the junction held 9 bases outside the gene matches. CDR3 size: 15 residues. The CDR3 coding sequence is TGTGCCAGCAGCCCCTCCCGGGACTATTCCTACGAGCAGTACTTC. As protein: CASSPSRDYSYEQYF.

J is TRBJ1-2 and V is TRBV27; D is ambiguous. The CDR3 extends over 13 amino acids. The germline gives CDR1 MNHEY, CDR2 SMNVEV (reference sequence). Between the trimmed V and J ends, which lost 4 bases and 3 bases, there was a span of 9 bases. The CDR3 DNA reads TGTGCCAGCAGTTCAAGGCAGCACTATGGCTACACCTTC. This gives the protein CASSSRQHYGYTF.

The chain combines TRBV6-1 with TRBJ2-7; 9 nucleotides align to TRBD2. The CDR3 runs 15 residues. The trim removed 2 bases at V and 5 bases at J, leaving 7 bases unmatched. The germline V gene encodes CDR1 MNHNS and CDR2 SASEGT. Here the CDR3 reads CASSETVAGAHEQYF. The CDR3 DNA sequence: TGTGCCAGCAGTGAAACGGTAGCGGGAGCCCACGAGCAGTACTTC.

This clone was recorded once. J is TRBJ2-7 and V is TRBV10-3; 7 bases align to TRBD1. CDR1 ENHRY and CDR2 SYGVKD come from the germline V gene. The CDR3 totals 14 residues. J was trimmed by 0 bases and V by 8 bases; bases with no gene match: 7. The CDR3 loop is CAIGDRDSSYEQYF. CDR3 nucleotides: TGTGCCATCGGAGATCGGGACAGCTCCTACGAGCAGTACTTC.

This chain connects TRBV5-5 to TRBJ1-2; no definite D call. The V gene's germline CDR1 is SGHKS and CDR2 YYEKEE (reference sequence). Deletions cut 2 bases from V and 2 bases from J, with 10 bases between. This CDR3 comprises 14 residues. CDR3 amino acids: CASSLIGRNYGYTF. As DNA, the CDR3 is TGTGCCAGCAGCTTAATCGGGAGAAACTATGGCTACACCTTC.

V gene TRBV29-1 combines with J gene TRBJ2-5, with D possibly TRBD2 on 6 matching bases. The CDR3 sequence is 13 residues long. V shed 7 bases and J shed 5 bases, with 17 bases lying between them. Germline V gene sequence: CDR1 SQVTM, CDR2 ANQGSEA. The CDR3 here is CSAVAGGRETQYF. The CDR3 DNA reads TGCAGCGCGGTAGCCGGGGGACGGGAGACCCAGTACTTC.